Below, 13 T cell receptor beta chains from the same sample are listed, as sequenced in a study of TIL therapy for anti-PD-1-resistant metastatic lung cancer. Indicated time point: pre-treatment sample, taken before nivolumab and TIL therapy. The libraries were made with immunoSEQ v3. Only in-frame clones appear in the TCRdb table, and some are missing; sequencing was by immunoSEQ multiplex PCR. The table lists about 53,000 clones, about 70% of them singletons, with more than 1.5% in the top ten. The starting material was blood, obtained at baseline. The receptor source for this set is a person aged 25-80 years with non-small cell lung cancer.

The V and J genes are TRBV7-9 and TRBJ2-2; D may be TRBD1 (5 bases). Germline-derived CDR1 and CDR2 are SEHNR and FQNEAQ (reference sequence). Trimming removed 4 bases from V and 1 base from J, with 7 bases in between. The CDR3 is made up of 14 amino acids. The CDR3: CASSSGQNTGELFF. CDR3 coding DNA: TGTGCCAGCAGCTCCGGACAGAACACCGGGGAGCTGTTTTTT.

The rearrangement links TRBV30 to TRBJ2-1; 15 positions match TRBD2. The length of the CDR3 is 13 residues. V shed 5 bases, J shed 11 bases, and the junction held 4 bases outside the gene matches. Germline CDR1 and CDR2: GTSNPN and SVGIG (reference sequence). The CDR3 nucleotides read TGTGCCTGGGGACTAGCGGGGGGGGTTAAGCAGTTCTTC. It yields the protein CAWGLAGGVKQFF.

The chain employs TRBV25-1 and TRBJ2-7; D remains ambiguous. Germline V lookup: CDR1 MGHDK, CDR2 SYGVNS. Trimming took 1 base from V and 8 from J, leaving 6 bases between them. The CDR3 is made up of 11 amino acids. The CDR3: CASSESIKQYF. As DNA, the CDR3 is TGTGCCAGCAGTGAATCCATTAAGCAGTACTTC.

This chain connects TRBV6-1 to TRBJ1-1; no clear D gene. In germline, CDR1 is MNHNS, CDR2 SASEGT. Trimming stripped 0 bases from V and 8 bases from J, with 10 bases between. The CDR3 runs to 13 residues. This chain's CDR3 is CASSEAPRREAFF. The CDR3 DNA reads TGTGCCAGCAGTGAAGCGCCTAGAAGGGAAGCTTTCTTT.

This chain joins TRBV5-1 and TRBJ2-1; no clear D. Germline assignment: CDR1 SGHRS and CDR2 YFSETQ. Trimming left V 4 bases short and J 6 bases short, with 11 bases between. This CDR3 spans 13 amino acids. CDR3: CASSGVLGNEQFF. The CDR3 bases are TGCGCCAGCAGCGGAGTTTTGGGCAATGAGCAGTTCTTC. The full variable domain, with the rest looked up from reference TRBV5-1 and TRBJ2-1, is KAGVTQTPRYLIKTRGQQVTLSCSPISGHRSVSWYQQTPGQGLQFLFEYFSETQRNKGNFPGRFSGRQFSNSRSEMNVSTLELGDSALYLCASSGVLGNEQFFGPGTRLTVL.

The chain combines TRBV6-6 with TRBJ2-7; no definite D call. This CDR3 is built from 14 residues. V was pared by 6 bases and J by 7 bases, with 19 bases between. Germline CDR1 reads MNHNY; CDR2 reads SVGAGI (reference sequence). CDR3 sequence: CASRGFGPALEQYF. The CDR3 bases are TGTGCCAGCAGGGGGTTTGGGCCCGCCTTGGAGCAGTACTTC.

The chain recombines TRBV28 with TRBJ1-5; D is uncertain. Trimming pared 5 bases from V and 9 bases from J, leaving 2 bases between. Germline V gives CDR1 MDHEN, CDR2 SYDVKM. CDR3 length: 9 residues. The CDR3 DNA is TGTGCCAGCAGTCCGCCCCAGCATTTT. Its protein product is CASSPPQHF.

The chain uses TRBV7-9 and TRBJ2-5, with unresolved D. Germline values: CDR1 SEHNR, CDR2 FQNEAQ (reference sequence). Trimming pared 1 base from V and 3 bases from J, leaving 9 bases between. The CDR3 is made up of 14 amino acids. CDR3 amino acids: CASSLGGWEETQYF. The CDR3 bases are TGTGCCAGCAGCTTAGGGGGATGGGAAGAGACCCAGTACTTC.

In this sample, this clone turned up once. The rearrangement links TRBV2 to TRBJ2-7; 7 bases align to TRBD2. From germline, CDR1 is SNHLY and CDR2 FYNNEI. V lost 3 bases and J lost 5; bases outside the gene matches: 13. This CDR3 is built from 16 residues. CDR3 nucleotides: TGTGCCAGCAGTGAGTCTGTGGTGACTAGCTACCACGAGCAGTACTTC. Its translation is CASSESVVTSYHEQYF.

This rearrangement joins TRBV28 to TRBJ1-4; D is unclear. The V end was cut by 3 bases, the J end by 5 bases, with 10 bases between. The CDR3 totals 14 residues. Germline CDR1 and CDR2: MDHEN and SYDVKM. CDR3 protein: CASSLAKRNEKLFF. The CDR3 nucleotides are TGTGCCAGCAGTTTGGCAAAAAGGAATGAAAAACTGTTTTTT.

The genes are TRBV6-5 and TRBJ2-7, with 7 bases lining up with TRBD1. The germline V gene encodes CDR1 MNHEY and CDR2 SVGAGI. The CDR3 runs to 15 residues. J lost 0 bases, V lost 6 bases, and 8 bases had no gene match. As DNA, the CDR3 is TGTGCCAGCAGCAGACAGGGTTCGCGCTCCTACGAGCAGTACTTC. This codes for CASSRQGSRSYEQYF.

The chain joins TRBV29-1 to TRBJ2-7, with D possibly matching TRBD1 (6 bases). The CDR3 runs 11 residues. The V gene lost 4 bases and the J gene lost 3 bases, with 7 bases spanning the gap. CDR1 is SQVTM, CDR2 ANQGSEA, per germline. CDR3 sequence (DNA): TGCAGCGTTGCGGACAGCTACGAGCAGTACTTC. Its translation is CSVADSYEQYF.

The CDR3 region is CASSAPGQGNYGYTF. The DNA of the CDR3 is TGTGCCAGCAGTGCCCCGGGACAGGGGAACTATGGCTACACCTTC. The chain joins TRBV27 to TRBJ1-2, with TRBD1 identical over 10 bases. The ends lost 5 bases at V and 2 bases at J; junction bases unmatched: 5. The CDR3 has 15 amino acids. Per germline, CDR1 MNHEY and CDR2 SMNVEV (reference sequence).